Listed here are 20 T cell receptor beta chains from one sample, sequenced in a study of cytomegalovirus exposure and HLA in healthy donors. Primers: 60 Vbeta forward and 13 Jbeta reverse. Data came from immunoSEQ multiplex PCR; TCRdb stores just in-frame clones and leaves some out. The table shows over 150,000 clones, with around 82% occurring only once. What was sequenced was PBMCs. These receptors all stem from a man aged 50 to 59 in good health and CMV-seropositive.

This chain joins TRBV11-2 and TRBJ2-5; TRBD1 is a possible D gene (5 bases). Germline V gene lookup returns CDR1 SGHAT and CDR2 FQNNGV. The CDR3 length is 14 residues. V lost 5 bases and J lost 3, with 13 bases in between. CDR3 nucleotides: TGTGCCAGCAGCAGGACATTAGGGGAAGAGACCCAGTACTTC. Its translation: CASSRTLGEETQYF. The entire variable domain, with the rest obtained from reference TRBV11-2 and TRBJ2-5, is as follows: EAGVAQSPRYKIIEKRQSVAFWCNPISGHATLYWYQQILGQGPKLLIQFQNNGVVDDSQLPKDRFSAERLKGVDSTLKIQPAKLEDSAVYLCASSRTLGEETQYFGPGTRLLVL.

V gene TRBV5-1 combines with J gene TRBJ2-7, with D possibly being TRBD2 (6 bases). V was trimmed by 4 bases and J by 2 bases, leaving 7 bases between them. This CDR3 is built from 12 residues. Germline loops: CDR1 SGHRS, CDR2 YFSETQ. The CDR3 coding sequence is TGCGCCAGCAGCCCGGGGGCCTACGAGCAGTACTTC. This translates into CASSPGAYEQYF.

This clone is a singleton in its sample. The J gene is TRBJ1-3, the V gene TRBV7-9; no definite D call. The V gene lost 1 base and the J gene lost 2 bases, with 21 bases spanning the gap. Germline CDR1 and CDR2: SEHNR and FQNEAQ (reference sequence). The CDR3 runs to 19 residues. CDR3 sequence: CASSLGVNRLIQPGNTIYF. CDR3 bases: TGTGCCAGCAGCTTAGGAGTTAACCGGCTAATACAGCCTGGAAACACCATATATTTT.

The chain joins TRBV9 to TRBJ2-6; 11 nucleotides agree with TRBD2. This CDR3 is 18 amino acids long. Germline V gene data show CDR1 as SGDLS and CDR2 as YYNGEE. With 3 bases clipped from V and 4 bases from J, the junction kept 9 bases outside the gene matches. In nucleotides, the CDR3 is TGTGCCAGCAGCGGAGCCGTAGCGGGAGGGTTAGGGGCCAACGTCCTGACTTTC. Protein product: CASSGAVAGGLGANVLTF. Using reference TRBV9 and TRBJ2-6 for the parts outside the CDR3, the full variable domain is DSGVTQTPKHLITATGQRVTLRCSPRSGDLSVYWYQQSLDQGLQFLIQYYNGEERAKGNILERFSAQQFPDLHSELNLSSLELGDSALYFCASSGAVAGGLGANVLTFGAGSRLTVL.

The chain carries TRBV28 and TRBJ1-2; 7 positions agree with TRBD1. The CDR3 loop spans 15 amino acids. The V gene's germline CDR1 is MDHEN and CDR2 SYDVKM. V lost 4 bases to trimming and J lost 10 bases; unmatched junction nucleotides: 15. The CDR3 DNA reads TGTGCCAGCAGTTCCTCCACAGGGGAGTTGGATGTCTACACCTTC. Encoded protein: CASSSSTGELDVYTF.

This sequence joins TRBV7-2 and TRBJ1-1, with TRBD1 identical over 12 bases. Trimming removed 1 base from V and 5 bases from J; junction bases left unmatched: 14. Per germline, CDR1 SGHTA and CDR2 FQGNSA. This CDR3 is built from 19 residues. CDR3 nucleotide sequence: TGTGCCAGCAGCTTAGGAGTAGGAGGGACAGGGGGCGAGGTGACTGAAGCTTTCTTT. Its protein product is CASSLGVGGTGGEVTEAFF.

About this clone itself: Other DNA sequences within the sample encode an identical CDR3. The chain combines TRBV30 with TRBJ1-5; D ambiguous. V lost 0 bases and J 4 bases, leaving 7 bases between the germline ends. Germline-derived CDR1 and CDR2 are GTSNPN and SVGIG (reference sequence). The length of the CDR3 is 13 residues. This CDR3 is CAWSVRGNQPQHF. As DNA, the CDR3 is TGTGCCTGGAGTGTACGAGGTAATCAGCCCCAGCATTTT.

This clone is judged medium-sized. The chain joins TRBV27 to TRBJ1-2, with no clear D. With 5 bases removed from V and 5 bases from J, the gap between germline ends came to 12 bases. Per germline, CDR1 MNHEY and CDR2 SMNVEV (reference sequence). This CDR3 is 13 amino acids long. The CDR3 spells CASSPTLAYGYTF. The CDR3 DNA reads as TGTGCCAGCAGTCCGACACTAGCTTATGGCTACACCTTC.

The gene calls are TRBV7-9 and TRBJ2-5; D perhaps matches TRBD1 (7 bases). The DNA matches TRBJ2-7 better at its end, which makes the J call doubtful. CDR1 is SEHNR and CDR2 is FQNEAQ in the germline V gene (reference sequence). The length of the CDR3 is 15 residues. The CDR3, as DNA: TGTGCCAGCTCCTTAATCGGACAGGAGGGGTACGAGCAGTACTTC. As protein: CASSLIGQEGYEQYF.

CDR3 sequence: CASNPGTGGEQYF. CDR3 DNA sequence: TGTGCCAGTAATCCCGGGACAGGGGGCGAGCAGTACTTC. The V call is TRBV19, the J call TRBJ2-7; TRBD1 agrees at 11 bases. The CDR3 spans 13 residues. The germline V gene encodes CDR1 LNHDA and CDR2 SQIVND (reference sequence). V lost 7 bases, J lost 6 bases, and 5 bases stayed unmatched.

The rearrangement joins TRBV19 to TRBJ2-7, with 8 nucleotides matching TRBD2. Germline CDR1 reads LNHDA; CDR2 reads SQIVND (reference sequence). There are 14 residues in the CDR3. J gave up 2 bases and V 7 bases, and 7 bases lay outside the gene matches. The CDR3 DNA is TGTGCCAGTACTAATAGCGGGGAAACCTACGAGCAGTACTTC. Translated, it gives CASTNSGETYEQYF.

This rearrangement joins TRBV7-3 to TRBJ2-5; no firm D call. The length of the CDR3 is 13 residues. From germline, CDR1 is SGHTA and CDR2 FQGTGA. The V gene lost 3 bases and the J gene lost 5 bases, with 10 bases spanning the gap. DNA for the CDR3: TGTGCCAGCAGCTTGTCCCCGCGTGAGACCCAGTACTTC. Its translation is CASSLSPRETQYF.

The J gene is TRBJ1-2, the V gene TRBV15; unclear D gene. The CDR3 contains 13 residues. Trimming cost V 1 base and J 3 bases, with 6 bases left between them. Germline values: CDR1 LNHNV, CDR2 YYDKDF (reference sequence). The CDR3 nucleotides are TGTGCCACCAGCAGAGTTACAGACTATGGCTACACCTTC. As protein: CATSRVTDYGYTF.

This sequence joins TRBV9 and TRBJ2-5; a possible D gene is TRBD1 (6 bases). This CDR3 region has 16 residues. Germline lookup yields CDR1 SGDLS and CDR2 YYNGEE. Trimming left V 6 bases short and J 1 base short, with 19 bases between. In nucleotides, the CDR3 is TGTGCCAGCACCCCTACCGTAGGGACACCCCAAGAGACCCAGTACTTC. As protein: CASTPTVGTPQETQYF.

This clone was recorded only once. The rearrangement links TRBV29-1 to TRBJ2-2, with 7 nucleotides matching TRBD2. The J segment lost 6 bases and the V segment lost 7 bases, leaving 8 bases of the junction unmatched. The V gene's germline CDR1 is SQVTM and CDR2 ANQGSEA. The CDR3 spans 13 residues. The CDR3 here is CSAQVAGAGELFF. In nucleotides, the CDR3 is TGCAGCGCTCAGGTCGCGGGAGCCGGGGAGCTGTTTTTT.

The sample holds one count of this clone. One end of the junction does not line up with germline, which may come from a read error. The gene calls are TRBV7-9 and TRBJ2-7; D gene unclear. The CDR3 loop spans 13 amino acids. The germline V gene has CDR1 SEHNR and CDR2 FQNEAQ (reference sequence). DNA of the CDR3: TGTTCCAGCAGCTTAACAGCCACCTACGAGCAGTACTTC. Its translation: CSSSLTATYEQYF. The full variable domain, in which reference TRBV7-9 and TRBJ2-7 provide the parts outside the CDR3, is DTGVSQNPRHKITKRGQNVTFRCDPISEHNRLYWYRQTLGQGPEFLTYFQNEAQLEKSRLLSDRFSAERPKGSFSTLEIQRTEQGDSAMYLCSSSLTATYEQYFGPGTRLTVT.

This clone was recorded a few times. The rearrangement uses TRBV2 and TRBJ1-4; D call uncertain. The ends were cut back, 4 bases at V and 8 bases at J, with 17 bases in the middle. In germline, CDR1 is SNHLY, CDR2 FYNNEI. The CDR3 has 15 residues. The DNA for the CDR3 is TGTGCCAGCAGTGTCCGCGGGGAGAGTGGGGAAAAACTGTTTTTT. Its translation: CASSVRGESGEKLFF.

This chain connects TRBV9 to TRBJ2-1, with 7 bases identical to TRBD2. The CDR3 has 15 residues. V was clipped by 3 bases and J by 2 bases; unmatched bases: 5. CDR1 is SGDLS and CDR2 is YYNGEE in the germline V gene. The DNA for the CDR3 is TGTGCCAGCAGCGCCACCAGCGGGGCCTACAATGAGCAGTTCTTC. Protein product: CASSATSGAYNEQFF.

The J gene is TRBJ2-7, the V gene TRBV18; 9 positions match TRBD2. V lost 3 bases to trimming and J lost 1 base; unmatched junction nucleotides: 4. Germline CDR1 and CDR2: KGHSH and LQKENI. The CDR3 spans 15 residues. The CDR3 DNA follows: TGTGCCAGCTCACCCCCTAGCGGGAAGTCCTACGAGCAGTACTTC. Residues: CASSPPSGKSYEQYF.

Note on this clone: An end of the junction does not agree with germline; a read error may underlie this. This chain connects TRBV7-9 to TRBJ2-1; weak D call: TRBD2 (7 bases). The CDR3 totals 17 residues. Germline V gene lookup returns CDR1 SEHNR and CDR2 FQNEAQ (reference sequence). The CDR3 region is CSSSLSRGGVSYNEQFF. The CDR3 DNA reads TGTTCCAGCAGCTTATCCAGAGGGGGGGTTAGCTACAATGAGCAGTTCTTC. The complete variable domain, with remaining parts taken from reference TRBV7-9 and TRBJ2-1, reads DTGVSQNPRHKITKRGQNVTFRCDPISEHNRLYWYRQTLGQGPEFLTYFQNEAQLEKSRLLSDRFSAERPKGSFSTLEIQRTEQGDSAMYLCSSSLSRGGVSYNEQFFGPGTRLTVL.